A single sample is the source of the 24 T cell receptor beta chains below, sequenced in a study of blood T cell repertoires in COVID-19 (dated by TCRdb to the early 2020s). The library came from the immunoSEQ multiplex PCR assay. This is the immuneACCESS table as TCRdb keeps it, with only in-frame sequences that have V and J called. A part of the clones is gone; compared with another copy, unresolved V genes explain less than half, and the rest is unexplained. The sample table lists 200,000 to 250,000 clones, about nine tenths of them with a count of one. Under 3.5% of the sample is held by the ten biggest clonotypes. Sequencing was carried out using peripheral blood. These receptors were obtained from a man aged 25 to 40 with COVID-19, enrolled during active disease.

The chain employs TRBV15 and TRBJ1-1; unclear D gene. The V end lost 5 bases, the J end lost 1 base, and 8 bases lay between the germline ends. This CDR3 spans 13 amino acids. Per the germline V gene, CDR1 is LNHNV and CDR2 is YYDKDF (reference sequence). The CDR3 DNA follows: TGTGCCACCAGCCGAGGAGAGAACACTGAAGCTTTCTTT. Encoded protein: CATSRGENTEAFF.

The table lists this clone with a count of one. This chain connects TRBV5-6 to TRBJ1-5; 9 nucleotides agree with TRBD1. Germline CDR1 reads SGHDT; CDR2 reads YYEEEE. V was clipped by 2 bases and J by 4 bases; unmatched bases: 4. The CDR3 contains 15 residues. CDR3 in DNA: TGTGCCAGCAGCTTACGGACAGGGGCGAATCAGCCCCAGCATTTT. Translating gives CASSLRTGANQPQHF. Full variable domain (remainder filled in from reference TRBV5-6 and TRBJ1-5): DAGVTQSPTHLIKTRGQQVTLRCSPKSGHDTVSWYQQALGQGPQFIFQYYEEEERQRGNFPDRFSGHQFPNYSSELNVNALLLGDSALYLCASSLRTGANQPQHFGDGTRLSIL.

J is TRBJ2-1 and V is TRBV29-1; 7 nucleotides match TRBD2. Germline V lookup: CDR1 SQVTM, CDR2 ANQGSEA. The CDR3 has 13 residues. V lost 5 bases to trimming and J lost 7 bases; unmatched junction nucleotides: 8. The DNA for the CDR3 is TGCAGCGTTTTGCGGGGGACGGGTAATGAGCAGTTCTTC. Translation: CSVLRGTGNEQFF.

This clone has just one count. The chain has TRBV9 and TRBJ2-1; 7 bases map to TRBD2. The CDR3 runs to 16 residues. Germline-derived CDR1 and CDR2 are SGDLS and YYNGEE. Trimming cost V 4 bases and J 0 bases; bases outside gene matches: 7. CDR3 protein: CASSPRGGSSYNEQFF. DNA for the CDR3: TGTGCCAGCAGCCCTCGAGGCGGGAGCTCCTACAATGAGCAGTTCTTC.

The J gene is TRBJ1-2, the V gene TRBV19; a possible D gene is TRBD1 (5 bases). This CDR3 region has 16 residues. Per germline, CDR1 LNHDA and CDR2 SQIVND (reference sequence). V lost 5 bases to trimming and J lost 2 bases, with 18 bases between them. The CDR3 DNA reads as TGTGCCAGTAGTCCCCTGGGGGACGGGGGAAACTATGGCTACACCTTC. This translates into CASSPLGDGGNYGYTF.

This chain links TRBV18 with TRBJ1-5; maybe TRBD1 (5 bases). The CDR3 has 14 amino acids. The germline V gene encodes CDR1 KGHSH and CDR2 LQKENI. Trimming pared 6 bases from V and 4 bases from J, leaving 13 bases between. This CDR3 is CASSPPGGNQPQHF. In nucleotides, the CDR3 is TGTGCCAGCTCCCCCCCCGGGGGGAATCAGCCCCAGCATTTT.

The chain carries TRBV29-1 and TRBJ1-1, with 10 bases lining up with TRBD1. CDR3 length: 14 amino acids. The V segment lost 6 bases and the J segment 5 bases; nucleotides outside the gene matches: 9. The germline CDR1 and CDR2 sequences are SQVTM and ANQGSEA. Here the CDR3 reads CSVRDRGRETEAFF. CDR3 bases: TGCAGCGTGCGGGACAGGGGAAGAGAAACTGAAGCTTTCTTT.

This clone appeared once. The CDR3, as DNA: TGTGCCAGCTCACCATCACAGTCCACTGAAGCTTTCTTT. Encoded protein: CASSPSQSTEAFF. The chain couples TRBV18 to TRBJ1-1, with no clear D. Deletions cut 2 bases from V and 4 bases from J, with 8 bases between. Germline CDR1 reads KGHSH; CDR2 reads LQKENI. CDR3 length equals 13 residues.

V gene TRBV7-2 combines with J gene TRBJ2-2, with 9 bases matching TRBD1. Trimming removed 5 bases from V and 3 bases from J; junction bases left unmatched: 16. The CDR3 is 19 amino acids. In germline, CDR1 is SGHTA, CDR2 FQGNSA. The CDR3 here is CASSLLLPGQGIHTGELFF. The DNA for the CDR3 is TGTGCCAGCAGCCTCCTTCTACCGGGACAGGGAATTCACACCGGGGAGCTGTTTTTT.

The chain links TRBV5-4 to TRBJ2-7; TRBD1 agrees at 9 bases. From germline, CDR1 is SGHNT and CDR2 YYREEE (reference sequence). V trimming: 4 bases; J trimming: 2 bases; junction bases outside the gene matches: 7. There are 15 residues in the CDR3. The CDR3 nucleotides are TGTGCCAGCAGCGTGGGACAGGGAATTACCTACGAGCAGTACTTC. Protein: CASSVGQGITYEQYF.

The chain combines TRBV5-8 with TRBJ1-1; possibly TRBD1 for D (5 bases). Germline CDR1 and CDR2: SGHTS and YDEGEE. This CDR3 has 15 residues. Trimming shortened V by 2 bases and J by 0 bases, and 11 bases separated the two germline ends. The CDR3 here is CASSFPTAVNTEAFF. The CDR3 DNA is TGTGCCAGCAGCTTTCCGACAGCCGTGAACACTGAAGCTTTCTTT.

The chain is built from TRBV6-5 and TRBJ2-6; D unclear. The V gene lost 6 bases and the J gene lost 3 bases, with 12 bases spanning the gap. The germline gives CDR1 MNHEY, CDR2 SVGAGI. There are 15 residues in the CDR3. CDR3 region: CASSAISGGANVLTF. The CDR3 region has the DNA TGTGCCAGCAGCGCAATTAGTGGTGGGGCCAACGTCCTGACTTTC.

The count of this clone is one. The rearrangement uses TRBV5-6 and TRBJ1-3, with TRBD1 as a possible D gene (5 bases). The CDR3 runs 18 residues. V lost 0 bases and J 0 bases, leaving 16 bases between the germline ends. Germline lookup yields CDR1 SGHDT and CDR2 YYEEEE. The CDR3 nucleotides are TGTGCCAGCAGCTTGGACGTGGGGCCAGGGCTCTCTGGAAACACCATATATTTT. Protein sequence: CASSLDVGPGLSGNTIYF. Using reference TRBV5-6 and TRBJ1-3 for the parts outside the CDR3, the full variable domain is DAGVTQSPTHLIKTRGQQVTLRCSPKSGHDTVSWYQQALGQGPQFIFQYYEEEERQRGNFPDRFSGHQFPNYSSELNVNALLLGDSALYLCASSLDVGPGLSGNTIYFGEGSWLTVV.

The J gene is TRBJ2-1, the V gene TRBV3-1 (or the pseudogene TRBV3-2); 12 bases fit TRBD2. This CDR3 is 15 amino acids long. Germline lookup yields CDR1 LGHDT and CDR2 YNNKEL (reference sequence). V lost 2 bases to trimming and J lost 11 bases; unmatched junction nucleotides: 7. The CDR3 loop reads CASSQIRLAGGQQFF. As DNA, the CDR3 is TGTGCCAGCAGCCAAATTAGGCTAGCGGGGGGGCAGCAGTTCTTC.

J is TRBJ1-1 and V is TRBV18, with D hard to call. Trimming removed 0 bases from V and 0 bases from J, with 8 bases in between. Germline CDR1 reads KGHSH; CDR2 reads LQKENI. The CDR3 runs to 15 residues. This chain's CDR3 is CASSPPALMNTEAFF. The CDR3 coding sequence is TGTGCCAGCTCACCACCAGCGCTAATGAACACTGAAGCTTTCTTT.

The rearrangement uses TRBV13 and TRBJ2-7; D perhaps matches TRBD2 (6 bases). The CDR3 spans 15 residues. In germline, CDR1 is PRHDT, CDR2 FYEKMQ (reference sequence). V was shortened by 5 bases and J by 3 bases, with 17 bases between the two germline ends. CDR3 sequence: CASSPSGGVFYEQYF. In nucleotides, the CDR3 is TGTGCCAGCAGCCCCTCGGGCGGGGTTTTCTACGAGCAGTACTTC.

The CDR3 DNA reads as TGTGCCAGCAGTTTTGACAGGGGCTATGGCTACACCTTC. Translation: CASSFDRGYGYTF. The chain has TRBV12-3 or TRBV12-4 and TRBJ1-2; 8 bases line up with TRBD1. The length of the CDR3 is 13 residues. V dropped 3 bases and J dropped 4; count of bases not matched to a gene: 1.

The chain recombines TRBV2 with TRBJ2-3; TRBD1 is a possible D gene (6 bases). Per germline, CDR1 SNHLY and CDR2 FYNNEI. This CDR3 is built from 13 residues. The V end lost 4 bases, the J end lost 3 bases, and 8 bases lay between the germline ends. CDR3 in amino acids: CASSAQGTDTQYF. The CDR3 nucleotides read TGTGCCAGCAGTGCGCAGGGGACAGATACGCAGTATTTT.

This chain connects TRBV5-6 to TRBJ2-7; 9 bases fit TRBD2. V was pared by 5 bases and J by 11 bases, with 17 bases of the junction left unmatched. CDR1 and CDR2 from the germline V gene are SGHDT and YYEEEE. The CDR3 consists of 15 residues. Written as DNA, the CDR3 is TGTGCCAGCAGATGGGCCGGGACTAGCTCTTTAGGGGAGTACTTC. Protein product: CASRWAGTSSLGEYF.

The chain uses TRBV3-1 (or the pseudogene TRBV3-2) and TRBJ1-5, with D possibly TRBD1 on 5 matching bases. CDR3 length equals 12 residues. Germline lookup yields CDR1 LGHDT and CDR2 YNNKEL (reference sequence). The V end was cut by 4 bases, the J end by 8 bases, with 9 bases between. CDR3 sequence (DNA): TGTGCCAGCAGCCCATTAGGGGAGCCCCAGCATTTT. Residues: CASSPLGEPQHF.

The chain employs TRBV29-1 and TRBJ2-2; TRBD1 aligns across 9 bases. The CDR3 spans 14 residues. The germline V gene has CDR1 SQVTM and CDR2 ANQGSEA. V was clipped by 7 bases and J by 0 bases; unmatched bases: 3. The CDR3 is CSGRQGANTGELFF. The DNA for the CDR3 is TGCAGCGGTAGACAGGGGGCGAACACCGGGGAGCTGTTTTTT.

The J gene is TRBJ2-5, the V gene TRBV7-2; maybe TRBD2 (6 bases). The germline V and J ends were trimmed by 1 base and 7 bases, with 16 bases remaining between them. The CDR3 has 15 residues. CDR1 SGHTA and CDR2 FQGNSA come from the germline V gene. CDR3 DNA sequence: TGTGCCAGCAGCTTAGAGCCAATAGCCGGGGGGACCCAGTACTTC. Its protein product is CASSLEPIAGGTQYF.

This chain links TRBV6-5 with TRBJ2-3; no clear D. CDR3 length: 13 residues. V shed 5 bases and J shed 2 bases, with 8 bases lying between them. Germline loops: CDR1 MNHEY, CDR2 SVGAGI. CDR3 amino acids: CASSSTDTDTQYF. The CDR3 DNA follows: TGTGCCAGCAGTAGTACAGACACAGATACGCAGTATTTT.

This chain links TRBV6-5 with TRBJ2-3, with TRBD1 matching over 8 bases. V gave up 6 bases and J gave up 2 bases; unmatched junction bases: 4. The CDR3 totals 14 residues. Germline V lookup: CDR1 MNHEY, CDR2 SVGAGI. CDR3 in amino acids: CASRPGQVTDTQYF. The CDR3 nucleotides are TGTGCCAGCAGGCCGGGACAGGTCACAGATACGCAGTATTTT.